These 14 T cell receptor beta chains share one sample of origin, sequenced in a study of PD-L1 blockade in urothelial cancer. Measured with immunoSEQ multiplex PCR; TCRdb has only the in-frame clones, and not every one. The sample has 90,000 to 130,000 clones, under 95% seen once. This sample's time point: peripheral blood 6 weeks after treatment start. The material sequenced was PBMCs, taken around atezolizumab (anti-PD-L1) treatment. These receptors were collected from a man aged 60-69 years with urothelial cancer.

This chain uses TRBV6-5 with TRBJ2-7, with 9 bases that match TRBD2. The germline gives CDR1 MNHEY, CDR2 SVGAGI. This CDR3 has 15 amino acids. V shed 6 bases, J shed 1 base, and the junction held 7 bases outside the gene matches. CDR3 protein: CASRFSGSQSYEQYF. CDR3 sequence (DNA): TGTGCCAGCAGGTTTAGCGGGAGTCAATCCTACGAGCAGTACTTC.

The chain couples TRBV6-5 to TRBJ1-4; 8 nucleotides line up with TRBD1. V was clipped by 6 bases and J by 4 bases; unmatched bases: 4. This CDR3 region has 14 residues. CDR1 is MNHEY, CDR2 SVGAGI, per germline. The CDR3 is CASRGTGVNEKLFF. DNA for the CDR3: TGTGCCAGCAGGGGGACAGGCGTTAATGAAAAACTGTTTTTT.

V and J are TRBV21-1 and TRBJ1-1. TRBV21-1 is termed a pseudogene. The CDR3 length is 15 residues. CDR3 bases: TGTGCCAGCAGCAAATATTCGAGAATGAACACTGAAGCTTTCTTT. Its translation: CASSKYSRMNTEAFF.

This chain joins TRBV7-2 and TRBJ2-7; D is uncertain. Germline V CDR1 and CDR2: SGHTA, FQGNSA. The CDR3 is 12 amino acids. V was shortened by 7 bases and J by 7 bases, with 14 bases between the two germline ends. The CDR3 spells CASTRPFEEQYF. For the CDR3, the DNA is TGTGCCAGCACTAGGCCCTTTGAGGAGCAGTACTTC.

This chain joins TRBV7-2 and TRBJ2-5; no clear D gene. The ends were cut back, 5 bases at V and 4 bases at J, with 11 bases in the middle. Germline CDR1 is SGHTA and CDR2 is FQGNSA. This CDR3 comprises 13 residues. CDR3 DNA sequence: TGTGCCAGCAGCGTCAGTGGTGGAGAGACCCAGTACTTC. Its translation is CASSVSGGETQYF.

CDR3 sequence reads: CASSSGDRQETQYF. CDR3 in DNA: TGCGCCAGCAGCAGCGGGGACAGGCAAGAGACCCAGTACTTC. The chain carries TRBV5-1 and TRBJ2-5, with D possibly matching TRBD1 (8 bases). V lost 4 bases to trimming and J lost 2 bases, with 12 bases between them. There are 14 residues in the CDR3. Germline V gene sequence: CDR1 SGHRS, CDR2 YFSETQ. Full variable domain (missing parts from reference TRBV5-1 and TRBJ2-5): KAGVTQTPRYLIKTRGQQVTLSCSPISGHRSVSWYQQTPGQGLQFLFEYFSETQRNKGNFPGRFSGRQFSNSRSEMNVSTLELGDSALYLCASSSGDRQETQYFGPGTRLLVL.

The V gene is TRBV5-1, the J gene TRBJ2-7; 7 positions match TRBD1. The CDR3 has 14 amino acids. After removal of 4 bases from V and 0 bases from J, the junction contained 4 bases not matched to a gene. Germline CDR1 SGHRS, CDR2 YFSETQ. CDR3 residues: CASSGTEYSYEQYF. In nucleotides, the CDR3 is TGCGCCAGCAGCGGGACAGAGTACTCCTACGAGCAGTACTTC.

V and J are TRBV10-1 and TRBJ2-7; 8 nucleotides match TRBD2. The V gene's germline CDR1 is WNHNN and CDR2 SYGVQD (reference sequence). V lost 6 bases, J lost 6 bases, and 10 bases stayed unmatched. The CDR3 runs 14 residues. The CDR3 nucleotides read TGCGCCAGCAGCCCCGGGACTAGAAACGCCGAGCAGTACTTC. Its translation: CASSPGTRNAEQYF.

V usage is TRBV7-9 and J usage is TRBJ2-5; 7 nucleotides line up with TRBD2. The CDR3 totals 18 residues. Germline V gene lookup returns CDR1 SEHNR and CDR2 FQNEAQ (reference sequence). With V trimmed by 3 bases and J by 2 bases, 15 bases remained unmatched. CDR3 sequence (DNA): TGTGCCAGCAGCTTTAGGGAGGGGCCTAGCGGCCGACAAGAGACCCAGTACTTC. This codes for CASSFREGPSGRQETQYF. The full variable domain, in which reference TRBV7-9 and TRBJ2-5 provide the parts outside the CDR3, is DTGVSQNPRHKITKRGQNVTFRCDPISEHNRLYWYRQTLGQGPEFLTYFQNEAQLEKSRLLSDRFSAERPKGSFSTLEIQRTEQGDSAMYLCASSFREGPSGRQETQYFGPGTRLLVL.

This chain links TRBV5-1 with TRBJ1-4; maybe TRBD1 (6 bases). Trimming cost V 0 bases and J 8 bases, with 11 bases left between them. Germline CDR1 reads SGHRS; CDR2 reads YFSETQ. This CDR3 comprises 14 residues. CDR3 protein: CASSLGAGVEKLFF. CDR3 DNA sequence: TGCGCCAGCAGCTTGGGGGCAGGGGTAGAAAAACTGTTTTTT. Filled out from reference TRBV5-1 and TRBJ1-4, the complete variable domain reads KAGVTQTPRYLIKTRGQQVTLSCSPISGHRSVSWYQQTPGQGLQFLFEYFSETQRNKGNFPGRFSGRQFSNSRSEMNVSTLELGDSALYLCASSLGAGVEKLFFGSGTQLSVL.

V usage is TRBV14 and J usage is TRBJ2-7, with D maybe TRBD1 (5 bases). The V end was cut by 4 bases, the J end by 2 bases, with 12 bases between. Germline V gives CDR1 SGHDN, CDR2 FVKESK. The CDR3 length is 14 residues. The CDR3 nucleotides are TGTGCCAGCAGCCCCCTCGACAGAACCTACGAGCAGTACTTC. Its translation is CASSPLDRTYEQYF.

V gene TRBV15 combines with J gene TRBJ2-1; no firm D call. Trimming shortened V by 0 bases and J by 0 bases, and 9 bases separated the two germline ends. Germline CDR1 LNHNV, CDR2 YYDKDF (reference sequence). The CDR3 extends over 16 amino acids. CDR3 DNA: TGTGCCACCAGCAGAGATCTAGGTAGCTCCTACAATGAGCAGTTCTTC. Its translation is CATSRDLGSSYNEQFF.

V and J are TRBV5-1 and TRBJ2-4, with D maybe TRBD1 (6 bases). CDR1 and CDR2 from the germline V gene are SGHRS and YFSETQ. The CDR3 contains 16 residues. V lost 0 bases and J lost 9, with 19 bases in between. The CDR3 is CASSLGGTGQFVIQYF. CDR3 sequence (DNA): TGCGCCAGCAGCTTGGGGGGCACTGGACAGTTCGTCATTCAGTACTTC.

This chain links TRBV15 with TRBJ2-1, with a tentative D call TRBD2 (6 bases). Germline-derived CDR1 and CDR2 are LNHNV and YYDKDF (reference sequence). The CDR3 extends over 17 amino acids. V lost 3 bases and J lost 0, with 15 bases in between. CDR3 sequence reads: CATSREGITLSYNEQFF. The CDR3 nucleotides read TGTGCCACCAGCAGGGAGGGGATAACCCTCTCCTACAATGAGCAGTTCTTC.